The TCR beta chain under discussion was sequenced for a study of blood T cell repertoires in COVID-19. About the study: COVID-19 samples from acute and convalescent phases originated in the United States, Italy and Spain. Sample material is recorded as cDNA or gDNA derived from T cells, B-cell-depleted T cells, or PBMCs.

V was clipped by 8 bases and J by 5 bases, with 14 bases between them. The germline gives CDR1 MDHEN, CDR2 SYDVKM. This CDR3 comprises 13 residues. Original analysis: Reference gene primer amplification yielded estimated nucleated cell counts. Measured with immunoSEQ multiplex PCR; TCRdb has only the in-frame clones, and not every one. V and J calls plus clone size are reproduced from that table; the DNA served to infer D and trimming. The sample lists fewer than 250,000 clones, 82% occurring once. Seattle participants joined during active infection and were tracked over time. The sample consisted of peripheral blood. This chain connects TRBV28 to TRBJ2-3; D is possibly TRBD1 (5 bases). The sequence came from a woman aged 55-75 years with COVID-19, enrolled during active disease. CDR3 in amino acids: CASRPDNGDTQYF. The DNA for the CDR3 is TGTGCCAGCCGTCCGGACAACGGAGATACGCAGTATTTT.